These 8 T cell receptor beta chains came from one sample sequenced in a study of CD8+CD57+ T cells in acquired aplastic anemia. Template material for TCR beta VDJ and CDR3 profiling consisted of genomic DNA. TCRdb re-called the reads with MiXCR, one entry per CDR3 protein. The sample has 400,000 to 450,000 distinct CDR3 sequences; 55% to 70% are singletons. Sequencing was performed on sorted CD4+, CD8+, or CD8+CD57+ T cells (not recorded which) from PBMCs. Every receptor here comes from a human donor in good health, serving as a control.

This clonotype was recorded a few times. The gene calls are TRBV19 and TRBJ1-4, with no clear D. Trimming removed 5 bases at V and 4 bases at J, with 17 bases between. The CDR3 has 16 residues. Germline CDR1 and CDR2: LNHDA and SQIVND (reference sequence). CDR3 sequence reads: CASSDLRRQYNEKLFF. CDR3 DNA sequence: TGTGCCAGTAGTGACCTACGTCGCCAGTATAATGAAAAACTGTTTTTT.

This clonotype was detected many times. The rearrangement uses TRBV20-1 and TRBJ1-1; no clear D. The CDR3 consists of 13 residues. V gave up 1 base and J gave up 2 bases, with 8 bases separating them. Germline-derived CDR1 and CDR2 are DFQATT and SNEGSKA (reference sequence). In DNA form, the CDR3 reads TGCAGTGCTAGAGGTCCCAGCAACACTGAAGCTTTCTTT. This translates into CSARGPSNTEAFF.

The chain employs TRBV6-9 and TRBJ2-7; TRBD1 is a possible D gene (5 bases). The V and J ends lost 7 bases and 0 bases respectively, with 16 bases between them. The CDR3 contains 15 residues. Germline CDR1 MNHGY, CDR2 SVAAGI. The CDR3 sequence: CASIVTGRLSYEQYF. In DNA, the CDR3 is TGTGCCAGCATCGTTACAGGTCGCCTCTCCTACGAGCAGTACTTC.

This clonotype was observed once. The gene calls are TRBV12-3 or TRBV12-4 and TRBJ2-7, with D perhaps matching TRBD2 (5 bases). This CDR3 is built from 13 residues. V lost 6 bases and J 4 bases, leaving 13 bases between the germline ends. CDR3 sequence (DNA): TGTGCCAGCAGCGTCGGGGTACGGTACGAGCAGTACTTC. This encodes CASSVGVRYEQYF.

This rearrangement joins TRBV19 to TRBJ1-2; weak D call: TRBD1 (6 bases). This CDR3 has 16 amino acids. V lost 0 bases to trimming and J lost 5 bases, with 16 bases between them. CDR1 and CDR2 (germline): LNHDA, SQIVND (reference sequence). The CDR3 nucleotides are TGTGCCAGTAGTATAGATGCGGACCAGGGGCTATATGGCTACACCTTC. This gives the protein CASSIDADQGLYGYTF.

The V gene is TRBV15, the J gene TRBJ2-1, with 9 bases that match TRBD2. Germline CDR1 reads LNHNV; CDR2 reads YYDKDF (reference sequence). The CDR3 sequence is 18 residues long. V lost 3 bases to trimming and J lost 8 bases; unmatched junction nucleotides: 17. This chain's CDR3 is CATSRVAGAISFTYEQFF. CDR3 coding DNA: TGTGCCACCAGCAGGGTAGCGGGGGCCATATCCTTTACGTATGAGCAGTTCTTC.

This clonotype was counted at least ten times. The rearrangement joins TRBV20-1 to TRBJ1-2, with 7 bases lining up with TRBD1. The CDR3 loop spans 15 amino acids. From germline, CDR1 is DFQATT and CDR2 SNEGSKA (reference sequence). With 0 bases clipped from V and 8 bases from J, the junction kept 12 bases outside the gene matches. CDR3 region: CSARDRLQGRGGYTF. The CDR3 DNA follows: TGCAGTGCTAGAGACCGCTTACAGGGGCGCGGGGGCTACACCTTC.

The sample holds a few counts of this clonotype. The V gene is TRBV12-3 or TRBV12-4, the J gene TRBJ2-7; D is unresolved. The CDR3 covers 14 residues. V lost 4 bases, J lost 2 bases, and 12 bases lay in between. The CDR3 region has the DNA TGTGCCAGCAGTTACTCACAAATAACCTACGAGCAGTACTTC. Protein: CASSYSQITYEQYF.